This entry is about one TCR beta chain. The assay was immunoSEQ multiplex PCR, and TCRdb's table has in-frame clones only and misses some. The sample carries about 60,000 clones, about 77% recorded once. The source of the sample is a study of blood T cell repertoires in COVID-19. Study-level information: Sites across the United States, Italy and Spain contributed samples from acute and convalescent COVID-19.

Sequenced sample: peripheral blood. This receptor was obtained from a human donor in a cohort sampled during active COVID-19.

DNA for the CDR3: TGTGCCAGCAGCCCAGGGTGGGTCAATGAGCAGTTCTTC. This translates into CASSPGWVNEQFF. The genes are TRBV7-9 and TRBJ2-1; TRBD1 might be the D (5 bases). Germline assignment: CDR1 SEHNR and CDR2 FQNEAQ (reference sequence). This CDR3 has 13 amino acids. Trimming took off 5 bases at V and 6 bases at J, with 11 bases between the two ends.